Sequencing of this T cell receptor (beta chain) was carried out in a study of blood T cell repertoires in COVID-19. Using immunoSEQ multiplex PCR, the repertoire was profiled, and TCRdb retains in-frame clones only, with some absent. The table has nearly 350,000 clones, over 80% seen once; the top ten hold about 6%. CDR3 size: 12 residues. The V and J ends lost 7 bases and 5 bases, in that order; junction bases with no gene match: 6. The germline gives CDR1 SQVTM, CDR2 ANQGSEA. The receptor was derived from a woman aged 50 to 65 with COVID-19, enrolled during active disease. The specimen sequenced was peripheral blood. This chain joins TRBV29-1 and TRBJ1-1; 8 bases line up with TRBD1. CDR3 nucleotides: TGCAGCGGCGGGACAGGCGGTACTGAAGCTTTCTTT. Translating gives CSGGTGGTEAFF.